The clone carrying this T cell receptor (beta chain) was recorded a few times. Its cognate antigen is unknown. CDR1 and CDR2 from the germline V gene are LGHDT and YNNKEL (reference sequence). This CDR3 has 17 residues. The ends lost 4 bases at V and 6 bases at J; junction bases unmatched: 13. In TCRdb, the reads were re-called with MiXCR into one record per CDR3 protein. The table has over 55,000 distinct CDR3 sequences, almost 50% seen once; the top ten hold approximately 2.3%. This sample stems from a study of type 1 regulatory T cells. Whole-study findings and limits: Compared with non-Tr1 cells, Tr1 cells showed a narrower TCR repertoire.

This chain links TRBV3-1 with TRBJ2-7, with 12 bases aligning to TRBD2. The source is a human donor in good health. The sample was cultured non-Tr1 T cells, either the whole culture or a sorted T cell fraction (not recorded which). CDR3 nucleotides: TGTGCCAGCAGCCGCCTGGGACTAGCGGGCACGAAGGCCGAGCAGTACTTC. It translates to CASSRLGLAGTKAEQYF.